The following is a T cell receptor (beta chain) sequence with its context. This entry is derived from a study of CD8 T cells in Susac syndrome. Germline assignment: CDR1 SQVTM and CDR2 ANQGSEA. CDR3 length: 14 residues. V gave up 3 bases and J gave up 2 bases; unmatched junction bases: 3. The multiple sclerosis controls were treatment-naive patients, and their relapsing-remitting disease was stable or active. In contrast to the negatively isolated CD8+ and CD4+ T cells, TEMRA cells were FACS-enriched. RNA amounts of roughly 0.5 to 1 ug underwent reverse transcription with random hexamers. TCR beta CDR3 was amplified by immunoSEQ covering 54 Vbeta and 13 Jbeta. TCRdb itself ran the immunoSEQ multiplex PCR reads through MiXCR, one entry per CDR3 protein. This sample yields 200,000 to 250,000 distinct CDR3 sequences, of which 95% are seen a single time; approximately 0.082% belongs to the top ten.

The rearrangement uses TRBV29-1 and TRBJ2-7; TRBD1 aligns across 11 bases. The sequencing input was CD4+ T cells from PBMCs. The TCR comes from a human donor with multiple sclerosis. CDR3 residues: CSVELGQGAYEQYF. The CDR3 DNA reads TGCAGCGTTGAGCTGGGACAGGGGGCCTACGAGCAGTACTTC.